A selection of T cell receptor beta chains follows, all from one sample in a study of persistence of HIV-infected CD4 T cells. Antigen specificity for these receptors is unknown. Profiled with immunoSEQ multiplex PCR; TCRdb holds only in-frame clones, not every one. The table has around 47,000 clones, just over 90% seen once. The sample consisted of CD4+ T cells sorted from PBMCs after roughly 18-hour stimulation, taken from a patient who received antiretroviral therapy. The receptors here all came from an adult man with HIV who was CMV-seropositive. CDR3s include the opening cysteine and the closing phenylalanine or tryptophan. A D gene is named only where the DNA matches it firmly. The size field is filled for only some rows; it gives once, few, many or a size class.

J: TRBJ2-1; V: TRBV5-1; size: .; D: TRBD1; length: 14; CDR3: CASSPGQGYNEQFF; DNA: TGCGCCAGCAGCCCGGGACAGGGATACAATGAGCAGTTCTTC
J: TRBJ2-1; V: TRBV11-1; size: .; D: TRBD1; length: 15; CDR3: CASSHPHDRDHEQFF; DNA: TGTGCCAGCAGCCACCCCCACGACAGGGACCATGAGCAGTTCTTC
J: TRBJ2-1; V: TRBV7-3; size: .; D: TRBD2; length: 15; CDR3: CASSSAGIGPNEQFF; DNA: TGTGCCAGCAGCTCAGCGGGGATAGGGCCAAATGAGCAGTTCTTC
J: TRBJ2-4; V: TRBV19; size: .; D: .; length: 14; CDR3: CASSIGQGKNIQYF; DNA: TGTGCCAGTAGTATAGGGCAGGGAAAAAACATTCAGTACTTC
J: TRBJ2-3; V: TRBV7-3; size: .; D: TRBD1; length: 14; CDR3: CASGRDRDTDTQYF; DNA: TGTGCCAGCGGCAGGGACAGGGACACAGATACGCAGTATTTT
J: TRBJ2-3; V: TRBV19; size: .; D: .; length: 15; CDR3: CASSTPGSIPDTQYF; DNA: TGTGCCAGTAGTACCCCCGGGTCAATTCCAGATACGCAGTATTTT
J: TRBJ2-2; V: TRBV2; size: .; D: .; length: 14; CDR3: CASSEQGLGGELFF; DNA: TGTGCCAGCAGTGAACAGGGGTTGGGCGGGGAGCTGTTTTTT
J: TRBJ1-2; V: TRBV2; size: .; D: .; length: 14; CDR3: CASSVNDNNYGYTF; DNA: TGTGCCAGCAGTGTAAATGACAATAACTATGGCTACACCTTC
J: TRBJ1-3; V: TRBV28; size: once; D: .; length: 13; CDR3: CASRFLSGNTIYF; DNA: TGTGCCAGCAGGTTTTTGTCTGGAAACACCATATATTTT
J: TRBJ1-5; V: TRBV7-8; size: .; D: .; length: 16; CDR3: CASSLMGGYSNQPQHF; DNA: TGTGCCAGCAGCTTAATGGGGGGGTATAGCAATCAGCCCCAGCATTTT
J: TRBJ1-6; V: TRBV5-1; size: .; D: TRBD1; length: 16; CDR3: CASSGQGDLRNSPLHF; DNA: TGCGCCAGCAGCGGACAGGGTGATCTGCGTAATTCACCCCTCCACTTT
J: TRBJ2-7; V: TRBV5-1; size: .; D: .; length: 15; CDR3: CASSLGQGWAYEQYF; DNA: TGCGCCAGCAGCTTGGGGCAGGGATGGGCCTACGAGCAGTACTTC
J: TRBJ1-3; V: TRBV18; size: .; D: .; length: 14; CDR3: CASSPGSSGNTIYF; DNA: TGTGCCAGCTCACCAGGCAGTTCTGGAAACACCATATATTTT
J: TRBJ2-7; V: TRBV5-1; size: .; D: .; length: 14; CDR3: CASSSGPSSYEQYF; DNA: TGCGCCAGCAGCTCCGGGCCGAGCTCCTACGAGCAGTACTTC
J: TRBJ2-1; V: TRBV5-1; size: .; D: TRBD1; length: 14; CDR3: CASSLTTGGGEQFF; DNA: TGCGCCAGCAGCTTAACGACAGGGGGTGGTGAGCAGTTCTTC
J: TRBJ2-2; V: TRBV28; size: .; D: .; length: 14; CDR3: CASRVTGNTGELFF; DNA: TGTGCCAGCAGAGTGACAGGGAACACCGGGGAGCTGTTTTTT
J: TRBJ1-4; V: TRBV10-2; size: .; D: .; length: 15; CDR3: CASSELGQGNEKLFF; DNA: TGCGCCAGCAGTGAGCTGGGGCAGGGGAATGAAAAACTGTTTTTT
J: TRBJ1-2; V: TRBV27; size: .; D: TRBD1; length: 15; CDR3: CASSYSDRSNYGYTF; DNA: TGTGCCAGCAGTTACTCGGACAGGTCTAACTATGGCTACACCTTC
J: TRBJ2-5; V: TRBV19; size: .; D: TRBD1; length: 14; CDR3: CASSIAGGRETQYF; DNA: TGTGCCAGTAGTATTGCAGGGGGCAGGGAGACCCAGTACTTC
J: TRBJ1-1; V: TRBV10-1; size: few; D: .; length: 14; CDR3: CASSDRALNTEAFF; DNA: TGCGCCAGCAGTGATCGGGCTTTGAACACTGAAGCTTTCTTT
J: TRBJ2-7; V: TRBV6-4; size: .; D: .; length: 18; CDR3: CASSDSLGLAVSSYEQYF; DNA: TGTGCCAGCAGTGACTCCCTCGGGTTAGCGGTGTCCTCCTACGAGCAGTACTTC
J: TRBJ2-1; V: TRBV9; size: .; D: .; length: 14; CDR3: CASSVEASRHEQFF; DNA: TGTGCCAGCAGCGTAGAGGCTAGCCGCCATGAGCAGTTCTTC
J: TRBJ2-3; V: TRBV7-3; size: .; D: .; length: 12; CDR3: CASSDTTDTQYF; DNA: TGTGCCAGCAGCGACACCACAGATACGCAGTATTTT
J: TRBJ1-1; V: TRBV29-1; size: .; D: .; length: 13; CDR3: CSVGTTGNTEAFF; DNA: TGCAGCGTTGGAACGACAGGGAACACTGAAGCTTTCTTT
J: TRBJ1-5; V: TRBV28; size: .; D: TRBD1; length: 16; CDR3: CASSLRTGGSNQPQHF; DNA: TGTGCCAGCAGTTTGAGGACAGGGGGTAGCAATCAGCCCCAGCATTTT
J: TRBJ2-1; V: TRBV19; size: .; D: .; length: 14; CDR3: CARNDGSSYNEQFF; DNA: TGTGCCAGGAACGACGGGAGCTCCTACAATGAGCAGTTCTTC
J: TRBJ2-3; V: TRBV28; size: once; D: TRBD2; length: 18; CDR3: CASSPIGLAGGTTDTQYF; DNA: TGTGCCAGCAGTCCGATCGGACTAGCGGGGGGGACAACAGATACGCAGTATTTT
J: TRBJ2-2; V: TRBV5-1; size: .; D: TRBD2; length: 15; CDR3: CASRAPGLPTGELFF; DNA: TGCGCCAGCAGGGCCCCGGGACTACCCACCGGGGAGCTGTTTTTT
J: TRBJ1-2; V: TRBV7-9; size: .; D: .; length: 13; CDR3: CASSFEGTYGYTF; DNA: TGTGCCAGCAGCTTCGAGGGGACCTATGGCTACACCTTC
J: TRBJ2-3; V: TRBV19; size: .; D: .; length: 18; CDR3: CASSIMQGPDPGTDTQYF; DNA: TGTGCCAGTAGTATCATGCAAGGGCCAGATCCAGGCACAGATACGCAGTATTTT
J: TRBJ1-1; V: TRBV29-1; size: once; D: TRBD1; length: 15; CDR3: CSVEVEGAQVTEAFF; DNA: TGCAGCGTTGAGGTGGAGGGGGCGCAGGTCACTGAAGCTTTCTTT
J: TRBJ1-1; V: TRBV28; size: .; D: .; length: 14; CDR3: CASSLQQGRTEAFF; DNA: TGTGCCAGCAGTTTACAGCAGGGACGCACTGAAGCTTTCTTT
J: TRBJ1-5; V: TRBV28; size: .; D: TRBD1; length: 13; CDR3: CASSLDRAQPQHF; DNA: TGTGCCAGCAGCCTCGACAGGGCACAGCCCCAGCATTTT
J: TRBJ1-2; V: TRBV28; size: few; D: TRBD1; length: 13; CDR3: CASVTGANYGYTF; DNA: TGTGCCAGCGTGACAGGGGCTAACTATGGCTACACCTTC
J: TRBJ1-6; V: TRBV4-2; size: .; D: .; length: 15; CDR3: CASSQVLMDNSPLHF; DNA: TGTGCCAGCAGCCAAGTCTTGATGGATAATTCACCCCTCCACTTT
J: TRBJ2-7; V: TRBV2; size: .; D: TRBD1; length: 13; CDR3: CASRAGGIYEQYF; DNA: TGTGCCAGCAGGGCAGGGGGTATCTACGAGCAGTACTTC
J: TRBJ2-2; V: TRBV6-1; size: once; D: .; length: 15; CDR3: CASSESRLDTGELFF; DNA: TGTGCCAGCAGTGAAAGCCGCCTGGACACCGGGGAGCTGTTTTTT
J: TRBJ2-7; V: TRBV7-9; size: .; D: TRBD1; length: 15; CDR3: CASSPDRGFSGEQYF; DNA: TGTGCCAGCAGCCCAGACAGGGGTTTTTCGGGCGAGCAGTACTTC